This T cell receptor (beta chain) appears in the sequencing data of a study of vaccination effects on CD4 cells after COVID-19. About the research overall: From two convalescent patients, samples were taken 16 days and one week before vaccination. Overall study findings and caveats: After vaccination, at late timepoints, clones induced by infection and by vaccine contracted markedly.

Generated by immunoSEQ multiplex PCR, the TCRdb table keeps only in-frame clones and is missing some. The data show more than 45,000 clones, more than 75% seen once. The V gene's germline CDR1 is LNHDA and CDR2 SQIVND (reference sequence). The CDR3 extends over 15 amino acids. With 6 bases removed from V and 0 bases from J, the gap between germline ends came to 12 bases. This clone was found once. Its specificity is unknown. Before sequencing, viral peptide pools were used by the ViraFEST assay to expand antigen-specific CD4+ T cells. Cells that had been cultured for approximately ten days were the source of isolated CD4+ T cells. Infection with SARS-CoV-2 occurred in the person between March and December 2020, and PCR confirmed it. Negative control cultures were stimulated with an HIV-1 Nef peptide pool. Days 3 and 7 saw half the medium replaced with IL-2 medium.

This sequence originates from a human donor who had a prior SARS-CoV-2 infection. The sequences come from CD4+ T cells from PBMCs cultured with HIV peptides, collected before COVID-19 vaccination. The subset denotes: HIV-1 Nef peptide pool negative control/reference culture. J is TRBJ1-5 and V is TRBV19; a weak D match, TRBD1 (6 bases). The CDR3 loop reads CASSVAGDSNQPQHF. DNA for the CDR3: TGTGCCAGTAGCGTCGCAGGGGATAGCAATCAGCCCCAGCATTTT.